This T cell receptor beta chain was identified during a study of sequential checkpoint blockade in melanoma. Across the whole study: Arm A got nivolumab then ipilimumab; arm B the reverse, 1:1.

Only in-frame clones appear in the TCRdb table, and some are missing; sequencing was by immunoSEQ multiplex PCR. The sample holds roughly 10,000 clones, 50% to 65% seen once. Treatment of the sample: randomized to nivolumab then ipilimumab (arm A) or the reverse (arm B). Patients had received no earlier DNA-damaging chemotherapy. PBMC sorting kept live CD3+CD8+ cells without CD19 or CD56. Trimming removed 0 bases at V and 6 bases at J, with 10 bases between. The CDR3 is 13 residues long. Germline loops: CDR1 SGHDT, CDR2 YYEEEE. This sequence was found in a human donor with melanoma. The chain is built from TRBV5-6 and TRBJ2-7, with D tentatively TRBD1 (5 bases). This material consisted of CD8+ T cells sorted from blood (inferred from file names), taken from a patient given nivolumab and ipilimumab in sequence. The CDR3 loop is CASSLVGVLEQYF. CDR3 nucleotides: TGTGCCAGCAGCTTGGTAGGGGTGCTCGAGCAGTACTTC.